A selection of T cell receptor beta chains follows, all from one sample in a study of T cell responses to AZD1222 COVID-19 vaccine. TCRdb keeps only in-frame clones here, not all; method: immunoSEQ multiplex PCR. Here the sample spans about 190,000 clones, just over 90% being singletons. Sequencing was performed on peripheral blood, taken on day 0 of AZD1222 vaccination. These receptors all come from an adult in good health. Each CDR3 is given with its conserved first and last residue. D genes are given only for firm matches. Part of the rows lack a size; the others show once, few, many or a class for expanded clones.

d_gene: -; abundance: -; j_gene: TRBJ2-5; v_gene: TRBV10-3; CDR3aa: CAISESTSGFQETQYF; CDR3nt: TGTGCCATCAGTGAGTCGACCTCAGGGTTCCAAGAGACCCAGTACTTC
d_gene: -; abundance: -; j_gene: TRBJ2-5; v_gene: TRBV18; CDR3aa: CASSPQETQYF; CDR3nt: TGTGCCAGCTCTCCTCAAGAGACCCAGTACTTC
d_gene: -; abundance: -; j_gene: TRBJ1-1; v_gene: TRBV20-1; CDR3aa: CSASTDMNTEAFF; CDR3nt: TGCAGTGCTAGTACGGACATGAACACTGAAGCTTTCTTT
d_gene: TRBD2; abundance: -; j_gene: TRBJ2-3; v_gene: TRBV27; CDR3aa: CASSLNGGSTDTQYF; CDR3nt: TGTGCCAGCAGTTTGAACGGGGGGAGCACAGATACGCAGTATTTT
d_gene: -; abundance: -; j_gene: TRBJ2-1; v_gene: TRBV29-1; CDR3aa: CSAKTSSTASEQFF; CDR3nt: TGCAGCGCAAAGACTAGTTCTACTGCTAGTGAGCAGTTCTTC
d_gene: -; abundance: -; j_gene: TRBJ2-1; v_gene: TRBV7-9; CDR3aa: CASSLSLAGMYNEQFF; CDR3nt: TGTGCCAGCAGCTTATCCTTAGCAGGGATGTACAATGAGCAGTTCTTC
d_gene: -; abundance: -; j_gene: TRBJ2-1; v_gene: TRBV9; CDR3aa: CASSVAQDPYNEQFF; CDR3nt: TGTGCCAGCAGCGTAGCGCAAGACCCTTACAATGAGCAGTTCTTC
d_gene: -; abundance: few; j_gene: TRBJ2-7; v_gene: TRBV21-1; CDR3aa: CAAAQGVYSYEQYF; CDR3nt: TGTGCCGCCGCACAGGGGGTCTACTCCTACGAGCAGTACTTC
d_gene: TRBD1; abundance: -; j_gene: TRBJ1-3; v_gene: TRBV6-5; CDR3aa: CASSYQTGVFFNTIYF; CDR3nt: TGTGCCAGCAGTTACCAGACAGGGGTCTTTTTTAACACCATATATTTT
d_gene: -; abundance: -; j_gene: TRBJ1-1; v_gene: TRBV19; CDR3aa: CASSIQITNTEAFF; CDR3nt: TGTGCCAGTAGTATTCAGATTACCAACACTGAAGCTTTCTTT
d_gene: -; abundance: -; j_gene: TRBJ2-1; v_gene: TRBV19; CDR3aa: CASRISPQNEQFF; CDR3nt: TGTGCCAGTAGAATTTCCCCCCAAAATGAGCAGTTCTTC
d_gene: TRBD2; abundance: -; j_gene: TRBJ2-2; v_gene: TRBV9; CDR3aa: CASSGRSGGELFF; CDR3nt: TGTGCAAGCAGCGGGAGATCGGGCGGGGAGCTGTTTTTT
d_gene: -; abundance: -; j_gene: TRBJ2-7; v_gene: TRBV19; CDR3aa: CASSTSRIRDEQYF; CDR3nt: TGTGCCAGTAGTACCTCCCGAATTCGGGACGAGCAGTACTTC
d_gene: TRBD1; abundance: -; j_gene: TRBJ1-5; v_gene: TRBV7-2; CDR3aa: CASSLGQGLNQPQHF; CDR3nt: TGTGCCAGCAGCTTAGGACAGGGGCTCAATCAGCCCCAGCATTTT
d_gene: -; abundance: -; j_gene: TRBJ2-3; v_gene: TRBV3-1/TRBV3-2; CDR3aa: CASSPGHIPADTQYF; CDR3nt: TGTGCCAGCAGCCCGGGCCACATCCCCGCAGATACGCAGTATTTT
d_gene: -; abundance: once; j_gene: TRBJ2-7; v_gene: TRBV7-3; CDR3aa: CASSLSGHGYEQYF; CDR3nt: TGTGCCAGCAGCTTAAGCGGGCACGGGTACGAGCAGTACTTC
d_gene: -; abundance: -; j_gene: TRBJ2-3; v_gene: TRBV28; CDR3aa: CASSYRGISTDTQYF; CDR3nt: TGTGCCAGCAGTTATCGGGGGATAAGCACAGATACGCAGTATTTT
d_gene: -; abundance: -; j_gene: TRBJ2-1; v_gene: TRBV18; CDR3aa: CASSPTQGGGEQFF; CDR3nt: TGTGCCAGCTCACCCACTCAAGGTGGGGGTGAGCAGTTCTTC
d_gene: -; abundance: -; j_gene: TRBJ2-7; v_gene: TRBV11-2; CDR3aa: CASSLVGADSYEQYF; CDR3nt: TGTGCCAGCAGCTTAGTGGGGGCAGACTCCTACGAGCAGTACTTC
d_gene: -; abundance: -; j_gene: TRBJ1-2; v_gene: TRBV11-2; CDR3aa: CASSWSQLINYGYTF; CDR3nt: TGTGCCAGCAGCTGGAGTCAGCTAATTAACTATGGCTACACCTTC
d_gene: -; abundance: once; j_gene: TRBJ2-4; v_gene: TRBV16; CDR3aa: CASSQSQGEGAKNIQYF; CDR3nt: TGTGCCAGCAGCCAATCCCAAGGGGAAGGGGCCAAAAACATTCAGTACTTC
d_gene: -; abundance: -; j_gene: TRBJ2-1; v_gene: TRBV15; CDR3aa: CATSRDLGIWGNEQFF; CDR3nt: TGTGCCACCAGCAGAGATCTGGGAATTTGGGGCAATGAGCAGTTCTTC
d_gene: TRBD1; abundance: -; j_gene: TRBJ2-7; v_gene: TRBV7-6; CDR3aa: CASSPGTGVFEQYF; CDR3nt: TGTGCCAGCAGCCCAGGGACAGGGGTCTTCGAGCAGTACTTC
d_gene: -; abundance: -; j_gene: TRBJ2-2; v_gene: TRBV5-1; CDR3aa: CASRLLQGNTGELFF; CDR3nt: TGCGCCAGCAGACTGCTACAGGGCAACACCGGGGAGCTGTTTTTT
d_gene: -; abundance: -; j_gene: TRBJ2-6; v_gene: TRBV9; CDR3aa: CASSVGGPSSGANVLTF; CDR3nt: TGTGCCAGCAGCGTAGGGGGTCCCAGCTCTGGGGCCAACGTCCTGACTTTC
d_gene: -; abundance: -; j_gene: TRBJ2-6; v_gene: TRBV3-1/TRBV3-2; CDR3aa: CASSQWGAGANVLTF; CDR3nt: TGTGCCAGCAGCCAATGGGGGGCCGGGGCCAACGTCCTGACTTTC
d_gene: TRBD1; abundance: -; j_gene: TRBJ1-1; v_gene: TRBV28; CDR3aa: CASRRTGEWYTEAFF; CDR3nt: TGTGCCAGCAGACGGACAGGGGAATGGTACACTGAAGCTTTCTTT
d_gene: -; abundance: -; j_gene: TRBJ1-2; v_gene: TRBV13; CDR3aa: CASSLSQGNYGYTF; CDR3nt: TGTGCCAGCAGCTTAAGCCAGGGGAACTATGGCTACACCTTC
d_gene: -; abundance: -; j_gene: TRBJ1-6; v_gene: TRBV9; CDR3aa: CASSPRGGSPLHF; CDR3nt: TGTGCCAGCAGCCCCAGAGGGGGTTCACCCCTCCACTTT
d_gene: TRBD1; abundance: -; j_gene: TRBJ2-1; v_gene: TRBV6-4; CDR3aa: CASSDSFGQGGHNEQFF; CDR3nt: TGTGCCAGCAGTGACTCCTTCGGACAGGGGGGACACAATGAGCAGTTCTTC
d_gene: -; abundance: -; j_gene: TRBJ2-7; v_gene: TRBV21-1; CDR3aa: CASSKEGRLGLSYEQYF; CDR3nt: TGTGCCAGCAGCAAAGAGGGCCGGTTGGGACTGAGCTACGAGCAGTACTTC
d_gene: -; abundance: -; j_gene: TRBJ1-4; v_gene: TRBV15; CDR3aa: CATSRDVIGLLGEKLFF; CDR3nt: TGTGCCACCAGCAGAGATGTTATAGGCTTATTGGGGGAAAAACTGTTTTTT
d_gene: TRBD1; abundance: -; j_gene: TRBJ1-2; v_gene: TRBV5-1; CDR3aa: CASSLEGQGNYGYTF; CDR3nt: TGCGCCAGCAGCTTGGAGGGACAGGGGAACTATGGCTACACCTTC
d_gene: -; abundance: -; j_gene: TRBJ1-1; v_gene: TRBV19; CDR3aa: CASKRQGSNTEAFF; CDR3nt: TGTGCCAGCAAGCGGCAGGGATCGAACACTGAAGCTTTCTTT
d_gene: TRBD1; abundance: once; j_gene: TRBJ2-1; v_gene: TRBV6-2/TRBV6-3; CDR3aa: CASSYSGQGPYNEQFF; CDR3nt: TGTGCCAGCAGTTACTCGGGACAGGGTCCCTACAATGAGCAGTTCTTC
d_gene: -; abundance: -; j_gene: TRBJ2-7; v_gene: TRBV20-1; CDR3aa: CSASGYSASYEQYF; CDR3nt: TGCAGTGCTAGTGGTTATAGCGCCTCCTACGAGCAGTACTTC
d_gene: TRBD2; abundance: -; j_gene: TRBJ2-1; v_gene: TRBV29-1; CDR3aa: CSALLAGGDNEQFF; CDR3nt: TGCAGCGCTCTACTAGCGGGAGGGGACAATGAGCAGTTCTTC
d_gene: -; abundance: -; j_gene: TRBJ1-2; v_gene: TRBV27; CDR3aa: CASSLQQGGTTNYGYTF; CDR3nt: TGTGCCAGCAGTTTACAACAGGGAGGGACTACTAACTATGGCTACACCTTC